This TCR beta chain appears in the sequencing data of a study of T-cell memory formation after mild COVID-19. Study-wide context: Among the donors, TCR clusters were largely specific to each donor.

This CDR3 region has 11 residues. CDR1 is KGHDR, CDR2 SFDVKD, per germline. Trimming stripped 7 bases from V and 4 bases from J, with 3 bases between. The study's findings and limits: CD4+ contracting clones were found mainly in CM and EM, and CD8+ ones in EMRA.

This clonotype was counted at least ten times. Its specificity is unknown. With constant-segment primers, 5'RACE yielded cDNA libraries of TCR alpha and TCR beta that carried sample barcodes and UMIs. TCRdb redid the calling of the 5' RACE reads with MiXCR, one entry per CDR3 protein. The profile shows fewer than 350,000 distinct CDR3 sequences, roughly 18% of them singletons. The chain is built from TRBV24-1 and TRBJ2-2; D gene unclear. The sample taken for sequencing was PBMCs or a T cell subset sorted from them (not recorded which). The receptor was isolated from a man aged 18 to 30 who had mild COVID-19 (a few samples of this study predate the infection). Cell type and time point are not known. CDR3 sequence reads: CATRRTGELFF. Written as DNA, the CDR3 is TGTGCCACCAGGCGCACCGGGGAGCTGTTTTTT.